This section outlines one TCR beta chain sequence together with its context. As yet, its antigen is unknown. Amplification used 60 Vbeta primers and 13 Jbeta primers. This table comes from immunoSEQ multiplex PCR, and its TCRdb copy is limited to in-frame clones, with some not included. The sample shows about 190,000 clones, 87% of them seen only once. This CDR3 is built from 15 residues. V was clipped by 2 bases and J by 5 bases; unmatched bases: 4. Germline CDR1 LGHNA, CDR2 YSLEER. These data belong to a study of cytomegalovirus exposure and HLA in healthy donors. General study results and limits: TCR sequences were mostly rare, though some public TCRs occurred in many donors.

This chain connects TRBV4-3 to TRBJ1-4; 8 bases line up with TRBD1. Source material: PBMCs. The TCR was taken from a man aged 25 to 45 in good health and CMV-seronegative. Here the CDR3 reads CASSQWTGRNEKLFF. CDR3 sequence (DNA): TGCGCCAGCAGCCAATGGACAGGGCGGAATGAAAAACTGTTTTTT.